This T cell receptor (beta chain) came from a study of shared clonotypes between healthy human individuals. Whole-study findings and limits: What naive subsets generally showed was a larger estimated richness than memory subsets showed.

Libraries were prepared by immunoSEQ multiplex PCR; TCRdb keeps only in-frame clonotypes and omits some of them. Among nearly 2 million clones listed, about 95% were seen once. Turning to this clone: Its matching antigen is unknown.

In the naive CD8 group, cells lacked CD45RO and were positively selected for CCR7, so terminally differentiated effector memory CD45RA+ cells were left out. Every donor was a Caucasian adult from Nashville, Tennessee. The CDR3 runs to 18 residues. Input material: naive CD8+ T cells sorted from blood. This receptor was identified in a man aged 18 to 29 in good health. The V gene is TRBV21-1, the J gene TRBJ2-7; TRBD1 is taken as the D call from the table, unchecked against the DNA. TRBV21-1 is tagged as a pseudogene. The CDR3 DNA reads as TGTGCCAGCAGCAAATCCTGGGGGAACAGGGCTTGCTCCTACGAGCAGTACTTC. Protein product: CASSKSWGNRACSYEQYF.